One and the same sample provided the 30 T cell receptor beta chains below, sequenced in a study of blood T cells in healthy people across ages. A sample-barcoded 5' primer and a J-beta primer mix were used in a second PCR of about 6 to 11 cycles. TCRdb re-analysed the 5' RACE reads in MiXCR, keeping a single row per CDR3 protein. Among around 1,500,000 distinct CDR3 sequences listed, around 42% were seen once. Input material: blood. Source of these receptors: a woman younger than 35 in good health.

This clonotype was recorded a few times. This rearrangement joins TRBV12-3 or TRBV12-4 to TRBJ2-3, with D unclear. CDR3 length: 18 residues. V dropped 4 bases and J dropped 0 bases, with 20 bases sitting between them. DNA for the CDR3: TGTGCCAGCAGTTCTCTGGGTTTCGGACCTCCAAGCACAGATACGCAGTATTTT. This gives the protein CASSSLGFGPPSTDTQYF.

This clonotype was recorded a few times. The CDR3 reads CSARSPNSYNEQFF. CDR3 DNA: TGCAGTGCTAGATCCCCGAATTCCTACAATGAGCAGTTCTTC. The chain carries TRBV20-1 and TRBJ2-1; D unresolved. V was pared by 2 bases and J by 1 base, with 9 bases between. CDR1 and CDR2 (germline): DFQATT, SNEGSKA (reference sequence). The CDR3 loop spans 14 amino acids.

The chain combines TRBV24-1 with TRBJ2-3; D is uncertain. The CDR3 is 13 residues long. From germline, CDR1 is KGHDR and CDR2 SFDVKD. Trimming took 1 base from V and 10 from J, leaving 11 bases between them. The CDR3 sequence: CATSDLRPTSQYF. The CDR3 coding sequence is TGTGCCACCAGTGATTTACGGCCCACCTCGCAGTATTTT.

The rearrangement links TRBV2 to TRBJ2-3; D not resolved. CDR3 length equals 13 residues. V lost 3 bases to trimming and J lost 7 bases, with 11 bases between them. Per germline, CDR1 SNHLY and CDR2 FYNNEI. The CDR3 protein is CASSDRAAHTQYF. For the CDR3, the DNA is TGTGCCAGCAGTGACCGGGCGGCCCATACGCAGTATTTT.

For this clonotype: Germline and junction disagree at one end, which may indicate a read error. The V gene is TRBV3-1, the J gene TRBJ1-1, with no clear D. The CDR3 runs to 11 residues. Germline CDR1 reads LGHDT; CDR2 reads YNNKEL (reference sequence). CDR3 residues: CASSQQTGAFF. In DNA form, the CDR3 reads TGTGCCAGCAGCCAACAGACTGGAGCTTTCTTT.

J is TRBJ2-3 and V is TRBV15; 7 bases match TRBD2. CDR1 is LNHNV and CDR2 is YYDKDF in the germline V gene (reference sequence). The CDR3 runs 17 residues. The V and J ends lost 1 base and 4 bases, in that order; junction bases with no gene match: 11. The CDR3 DNA reads as TGTGCCACCAGCAGAGGTATAGCGGGTGCTCGGGCAGATACGCAGTATTTT. This sequence encodes CATSRGIAGARADTQYF. The full variable domain, rest sourced from reference TRBV15 and TRBJ2-3, is DAMVIQNPRYQVTQFGKPVTLSCSQTLNHNVMYWYQQKSSQAPKLLFHYYDKDFNNEADTPDNFQSRRPNTSFCFLDIRSPGLGDTAMYLCATSRGIAGARADTQYFGPGTRLTVL.

Here the CDR3 reads CASSWGRGVGYEQYF. CDR3 nucleotide sequence: TGTGCCAGCAGTTGGGGGAGGGGGGTCGGCTACGAGCAGTACTTC. The V call is TRBV6-5, the J call TRBJ2-7; maybe TRBD2 (7 bases). CDR3 length: 15 amino acids. The V and J ends lost 4 bases and 3 bases respectively, with 16 bases between them. Per the germline V gene, CDR1 is MNHEY and CDR2 is SVGAGI.

This clonotype was seen repeatedly, ten times or more. This rearrangement joins TRBV5-1 to TRBJ2-3; unclear D gene. The CDR3 runs to 14 residues. In germline, CDR1 is SGHRS, CDR2 YFSETQ. Trimming cost V 4 bases and J 5 bases, with 14 bases left between them. In nucleotides, the CDR3 is TGCGCCAGCAGCGCTCAGGAGTGGGGAGATACGCAGTATTTT. This gives the protein CASSAQEWGDTQYF.

This chain joins TRBV6-5 and TRBJ2-7, with TRBD1 matching 9 bases. The CDR3 totals 15 residues. CDR1 MNHEY and CDR2 SVGAGI come from the germline V gene. V lost 2 bases, J lost 4 bases, and 6 bases stayed unmatched. CDR3 sequence: CASSYVTGGGYEQYF. In DNA, the CDR3 is TGTGCCAGCAGTTACGTGACAGGGGGTGGTTACGAGCAGTACTTC.

The genes are TRBV6-1 and TRBJ2-5; 7 positions match TRBD1. J lost 2 bases, V lost 4 bases, and 7 bases had no gene match. The germline CDR1 and CDR2 sequences are MNHNS and SASEGT. The CDR3 is 15 amino acids. The CDR3 nucleotides are TGTGCCAGCAGTGGTACCAGGGGGACACAAGAGACCCAGTACTTC. It translates to CASSGTRGTQETQYF.

The V call is TRBV9, the J call TRBJ2-1; no firm D call. V lost 3 bases and J 15 bases, leaving 13 bases between the germline ends. Per germline, CDR1 SGDLS and CDR2 YYNGEE. The CDR3 has 11 residues. CDR3 coding DNA: TGTGCCAGCAGCGGTGATCGGACCCCGTTCTTC. Encoded protein: CASSGDRTPFF.

This chain links TRBV7-2 with TRBJ1-1; D is undetermined. CDR1 and CDR2 (germline): SGHTA, FQGNSA. V was trimmed by 5 bases and J by 3 bases, leaving 13 bases between them. This CDR3 contains 14 residues. The CDR3 region is CASSLVPRDTEAFF. The CDR3 nucleotides read TGTGCCAGCAGCCTTGTCCCGAGGGACACTGAAGCTTTCTTT.

V gene TRBV20-1 combines with J gene TRBJ2-3; possible D gene TRBD2, 6 bases. The germline V and J ends were trimmed by 7 bases and 3 bases, with 17 bases remaining between them. The germline V gene has CDR1 DFQATT and CDR2 SNEGSKA (reference sequence). The CDR3 runs to 14 residues. CDR3 amino acids: CSGLGGLMTDTQYF. CDR3 in DNA: TGCAGTGGGTTGGGGGGACTGATGACAGATACGCAGTATTTT.

CDR3 region: CASSELGRADTQYF. In DNA form, the CDR3 reads TGTGCCAGCAGTGAACTCGGCAGGGCGGATACGCAGTATTTT. V usage is TRBV6-1 and J usage is TRBJ2-3; tentatively, D is TRBD1 (5 bases). Germline V lookup: CDR1 MNHNS, CDR2 SASEGT. V lost 2 bases, J lost 6 bases, and 12 bases lay in between. The CDR3 totals 14 residues.

The chain joins TRBV5-6 to TRBJ2-3; TRBD2 matches 10 bases. With V trimmed by 3 bases and J by 2 bases, 6 bases remained unmatched. CDR1 is SGHDT, CDR2 YYEEEE, per germline. The CDR3 spans 16 residues. CDR3 region: CASSSKLAGTTDTQYF. The CDR3 DNA reads as TGTGCCAGCAGCTCTAAACTAGCGGGGACCACAGATACGCAGTATTTT.

This clonotype has more than one count but fewer than ten. The chain couples TRBV6-1 to TRBJ1-2; a weak D match, TRBD1 (5 bases). CDR1 is MNHNS and CDR2 is SASEGT in the germline V gene. There are 14 residues in the CDR3. The V end lost 7 bases, the J end lost 8 bases, and 20 bases lay between the germline ends. CDR3 residues: CASTQGAGAGGYTF. CDR3 DNA sequence: TGTGCCAGCACCCAAGGGGCGGGTGCTGGCGGCTACACCTTC.

The chain has TRBV15 and TRBJ2-5; D is unclear. The J call could be wrong; TRBJ2-7 is a better fit for the DNA end. CDR1 and CDR2 (germline): LNHNV, YYDKDF (reference sequence). This CDR3 is 11 amino acids long. The DNA of the CDR3 is TGTGCCACCAGCGTGGGTTACGAGCAGTACTTC. Its translation: CATSVGYEQYF.

This clonotype was picked up many times. CDR3: CASSLGSGPDTQYF. The DNA for the CDR3 is TGTGCCAGCAGCTTAGGGTCAGGGCCAGATACGCAGTATTTT. This chain uses TRBV7-9 with TRBJ2-3, with D tentatively TRBD1 (5 bases). Germline CDR1 SEHNR, CDR2 FQNEAQ (reference sequence). The V end lost 1 base, the J end lost 4 bases, and 9 bases lay between the germline ends. This CDR3 spans 14 amino acids.

V usage is TRBV7-3 and J usage is TRBJ2-1, with 7 bases aligning to TRBD2. Germline V gene data show CDR1 as SGHTA and CDR2 as FQGTGA. V shed 1 base, J shed 2 bases, and the junction held 5 bases outside the gene matches. The CDR3 is made up of 16 amino acids. The CDR3: CASSLNGGGAYNEQFF. In DNA form, the CDR3 reads TGTGCCAGCAGCTTAAATGGCGGGGGAGCCTACAATGAGCAGTTCTTC.

In this sample, this clonotype turned up a few times. The J gene is TRBJ2-7, the V gene TRBV27; a weak D match, TRBD1 (6 bases). Germline V gene lookup returns CDR1 MNHEY and CDR2 SMNVEV (reference sequence). Trimming shortened V by 6 bases and J by 6 bases, and 15 bases separated the two germline ends. This CDR3 is 13 amino acids long. CDR3 DNA sequence: TGTGCCAGCAGGCCTGACGTACAGGGCGAGCAGTACTTC. It translates to CASRPDVQGEQYF.

CDR3 nucleotides: TGTGCCACCCTTTCGAGGGATGGAAGTAATGAGCAGTTCTTC. Translating it yields CATLSRDGSNEQFF. This chain connects TRBV2 to TRBJ2-1, with TRBD2 as a possible D gene (5 bases). This CDR3 region has 14 residues. Germline assignment: CDR1 SNHLY and CDR2 FYNNEI. Trimming removed 10 bases from V and 7 bases from J, with 20 bases in between.

There are a few counts of this clonotype. V gene TRBV5-1 combines with J gene TRBJ1-4; unclear D gene. Germline V gives CDR1 SGHRS, CDR2 YFSETQ. The V and J ends lost 0 bases and 7 bases respectively, with 7 bases between them. This CDR3 contains 13 residues. The CDR3 coding sequence is TGCGCCAGCAGCTTGGGACTTGGTGAAAAACTGTTTTTT. This translates into CASSLGLGEKLFF.

The gene calls are TRBV25-1 and TRBJ2-5, with D perhaps matching TRBD1 (5 bases). The CDR3 sequence is 14 residues long. V lost 6 bases and J lost 1, with 12 bases in between. Germline assignment: CDR1 MGHDK and CDR2 SYGVNS. Here the CDR3 DNA reads TGTGCCAGCAGCCCCAGGGCCAGCCAAGAGACCCAGTACTTC. Translating it yields CASSPRASQETQYF.

The table lists this clonotype with a few counts. The chain links TRBV6-1 to TRBJ1-2; no firm D call. Germline V gives CDR1 MNHNS, CDR2 SASEGT. Trimming shortened V by 7 bases and J by 4 bases, and 16 bases separated the two germline ends. CDR3 length: 14 amino acids. The CDR3 nucleotides read TGTGCCAGCACCAACCCGGACGGGTTCTATGGCTACACCTTC. Its protein is CASTNPDGFYGYTF.

V usage is TRBV27 and J usage is TRBJ2-7; 7 nucleotides line up with TRBD1. Germline V gene sequence: CDR1 MNHEY, CDR2 SMNVEV (reference sequence). The CDR3 runs to 16 residues. J lost 3 bases, V lost 0 bases, and 8 bases had no gene match. In DNA form, the CDR3 reads TGTGCCAGCAGTTTATCAAGTCCGGGACAGAGCTACGAGCAGTACTTC. Translating gives CASSLSSPGQSYEQYF.

The sample holds a few counts of this clonotype. This sequence joins TRBV10-3 and TRBJ2-7; 10 nucleotides line up with TRBD1. J gave up 3 bases and V 2 bases, and 7 bases lay outside the gene matches. CDR1 ENHRY and CDR2 SYGVKD come from the germline V gene. The CDR3 has 16 amino acids. As DNA, the CDR3 is TGTGCCATCAGTGAGCTGGGGACAGGGGAGTTCTACGAGCAGTACTTC. Translated, it gives CAISELGTGEFYEQYF.

Here the CDR3 DNA reads TGCGCCAGCAGCTTGGGACACGACTCTAGCACAGATACGCAGTATTTT. It specifies CASSLGHDSSTDTQYF. The chain has TRBV5-1 and TRBJ2-3; D not certain. Deletions cut 0 bases from V and 0 bases from J, with 11 bases between. Germline lookup yields CDR1 SGHRS and CDR2 YFSETQ. This CDR3 contains 16 residues.

This clonotype was seen more than once but under ten times. The chain is built from TRBV5-1 and TRBJ2-1; D uncertain. The germline gives CDR1 SGHRS, CDR2 YFSETQ. Trimming took off 1 base at V and 1 base at J, with 9 bases between the two ends. CDR3 size: 15 residues. CDR3: CASSLSLTSYNEQFF. The CDR3 DNA is TGCGCCAGCAGCTTGAGTCTAACGTCCTACAATGAGCAGTTCTTC.

The V call is TRBV29-1, the J call TRBJ2-7; TRBD2 agrees at 7 bases. Per germline, CDR1 SQVTM and CDR2 ANQGSEA. Trimming at V came to 6 bases and at J to 1 base, leaving 9 bases not matched to a gene. This CDR3 comprises 14 residues. In nucleotides, the CDR3 is TGCAGCGTCTCCGTGGGGGGAGGGTCCTACGAGCAGTACTTC. Its protein is CSVSVGGGSYEQYF.

The chain employs TRBV12-3 or TRBV12-4 and TRBJ2-5, with D perhaps TRBD1 (6 bases). The end of the DNA is better explained by TRBJ2-7, so the J call may be wrong. This CDR3 comprises 13 residues. The CDR3 region is CASTLSGAYEQYF. The CDR3 region has the DNA TGTGCCAGCACCTTATCAGGGGCCTACGAGCAGTACTTC.